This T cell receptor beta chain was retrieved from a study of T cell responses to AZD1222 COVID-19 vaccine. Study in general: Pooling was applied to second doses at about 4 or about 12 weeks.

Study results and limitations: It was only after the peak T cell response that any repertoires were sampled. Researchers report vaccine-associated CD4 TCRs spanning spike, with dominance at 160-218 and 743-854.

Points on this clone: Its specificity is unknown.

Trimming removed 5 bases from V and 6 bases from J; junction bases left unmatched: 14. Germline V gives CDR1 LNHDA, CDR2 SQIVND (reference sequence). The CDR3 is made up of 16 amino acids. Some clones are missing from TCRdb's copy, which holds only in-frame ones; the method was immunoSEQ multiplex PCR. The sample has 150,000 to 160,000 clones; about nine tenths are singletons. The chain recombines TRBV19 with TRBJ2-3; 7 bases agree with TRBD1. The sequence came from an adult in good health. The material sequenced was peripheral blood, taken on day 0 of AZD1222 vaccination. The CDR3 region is CASSGYRGEAQDTQYF. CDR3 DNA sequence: TGTGCCAGTAGTGGCTACAGGGGCGAGGCTCAGGATACGCAGTATTTT.